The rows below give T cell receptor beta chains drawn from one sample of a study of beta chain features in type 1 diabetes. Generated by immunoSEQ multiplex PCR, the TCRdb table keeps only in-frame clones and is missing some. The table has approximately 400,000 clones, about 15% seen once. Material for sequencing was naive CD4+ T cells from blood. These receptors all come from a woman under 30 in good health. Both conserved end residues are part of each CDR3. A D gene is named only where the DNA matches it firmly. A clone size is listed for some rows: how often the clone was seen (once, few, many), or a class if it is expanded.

TGTGCCTGCAGACAGGGGCTGAACACCGGGGAGCTGTTTTTT CACRQGLNTGELFF TRBJ2-2 TRBV30 few TRBD1
TGCAGCGCCACCACAGTAGCCAAAAACATTCAGTACTTC CSATTVAKNIQYF TRBJ2-4 TRBV29-1 - -
TGCAGCGTTGAGCCGCGCATGAACACTGAAGCTTTCTTT CSVEPRMNTEAFF TRBJ1-1 TRBV29-1 - -
TGTGCCAGCGGTTCAGGGTCTAGCGGGATCCACGAGCAGTACTTC CASGSGSSGIHEQYF TRBJ2-7 TRBV27 few TRBD2
TGTGCCAGCTCACCATTGTCCCCGACAGGGGGCCCAAAAGCCCAAGAGACCCAGTACTTC CASSPLSPTGGPKAQETQYF TRBJ2-5 TRBV18 - TRBD1
TGCAGCGTTTGTTTCCCCCTCCAAGAGACCCAGTACTTC CSVCFPLQETQYF TRBJ2-5 TRBV29-1 few -
TGTGCCAGCAGCAACAGGGTGGAGACCCAGTACTTC CASSNRVETQYF TRBJ2-5 TRBV21-1 - -
TGTGCCAGCAGCCGTAGCCTCTACGAGCAGTACTTC CASSRSLYEQYF TRBJ2-7 TRBV28 few -
TGCGCCAGCAGCTCGGGTACCGGGACAGACAATCAGCCCCAGCATTTT CASSSGTGTDNQPQHF TRBJ1-5 TRBV5-1 - TRBD1
TGCAGTGCTTCGGGACAGCGACTTCATTTT CSASGQRLHF TRBJ1-5 TRBV20-1 - TRBD1